The sequence of this T cell receptor (beta chain) was determined in a study of T cell repertoires in cytomegalovirus infection. The wider study: Well-studied HLA-B-restricted epitopes and recently identified HLA-C-restricted epitopes of CMV were both used in the study. The public TCR beta signatures pointed to both CMV infection and matching HLA type.

With respect to this clonotype: The antigen remains unidentified.

The CDR3 sequence is 12 residues long. V was cut by 6 bases and J by 7 bases, with 12 bases left in between. Germline CDR1 is MNHNS and CDR2 is SASEGT. TCRdb processed the reads anew with MiXCR; each CDR3 protein has one entry. The table has 600,000 to 700,000 distinct CDR3 sequences, about 33% seen once. Broader study findings: Summed frequency of public TCR beta families distinguished CMV carriers with the relevant HLA. The ex vivo response was dominated by HLA-C-restricted CMV-specific TCR beta clonotypes.

This specimen was cultured PBMCs, taken from culture after CMV antigen stimulation. J is TRBJ2-5 and V is TRBV6-1, with D possibly being TRBD1 (6 bases). This sequence was found in a human donor in good health (CMV status not recorded). Some clones in this sample may be carry-over from other donors' samples. In DNA, the CDR3 is TGTGCCAGCAGCCGGGACACGCGGACCCAGTACTTC. This translates into CASSRDTRTQYF.